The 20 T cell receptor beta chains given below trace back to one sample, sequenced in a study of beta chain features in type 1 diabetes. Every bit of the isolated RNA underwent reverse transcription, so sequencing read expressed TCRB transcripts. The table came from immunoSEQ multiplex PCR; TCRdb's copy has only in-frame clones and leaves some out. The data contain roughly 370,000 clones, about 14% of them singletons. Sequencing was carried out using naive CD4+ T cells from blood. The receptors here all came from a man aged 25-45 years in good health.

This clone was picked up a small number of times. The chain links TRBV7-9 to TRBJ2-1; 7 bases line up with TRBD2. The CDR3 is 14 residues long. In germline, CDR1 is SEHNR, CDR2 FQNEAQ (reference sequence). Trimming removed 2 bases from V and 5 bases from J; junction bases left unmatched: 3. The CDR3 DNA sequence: TGTGCCAGCAGCTTACCCAGCGGGGACAATGAGCAGTTCTTC. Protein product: CASSLPSGDNEQFF.

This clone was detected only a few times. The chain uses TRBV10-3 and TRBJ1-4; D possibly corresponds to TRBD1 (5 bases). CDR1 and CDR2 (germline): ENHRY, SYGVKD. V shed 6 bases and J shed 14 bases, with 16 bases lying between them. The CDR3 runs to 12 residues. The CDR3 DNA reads TGTGCCATCAGGGGGACCGCTGCGCCTCTGTTTTTT. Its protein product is CAIRGTAAPLFF.

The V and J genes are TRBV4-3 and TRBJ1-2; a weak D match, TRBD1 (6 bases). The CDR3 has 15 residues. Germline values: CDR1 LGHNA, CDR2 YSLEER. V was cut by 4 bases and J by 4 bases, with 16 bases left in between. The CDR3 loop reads CASSLSTGNTYGYTF. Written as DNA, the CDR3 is TGCGCCAGCAGCCTTAGCACAGGGAACACCTATGGCTACACCTTC.

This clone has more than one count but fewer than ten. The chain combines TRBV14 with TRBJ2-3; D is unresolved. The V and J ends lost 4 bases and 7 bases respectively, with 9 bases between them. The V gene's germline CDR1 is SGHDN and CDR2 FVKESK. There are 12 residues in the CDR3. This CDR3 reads CASSPTRNTQYF. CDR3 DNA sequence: TGTGCCAGCAGCCCGACCCGAAATACGCAGTATTTT.

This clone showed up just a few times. The chain's CDR3 is CASSVEGNRRYNEQFF. The CDR3 nucleotides are TGTGCCAGCAGCGTAGAGGGGAACAGGCGTTACAATGAGCAGTTCTTC. The gene calls are TRBV9 and TRBJ2-1; a weak D match, TRBD1 (5 bases). Trimming took off 0 bases at V and 4 bases at J, with 14 bases between the two ends. The CDR3 has 16 amino acids. Germline lookup yields CDR1 SGDLS and CDR2 YYNGEE.

The CDR3 nucleotides are TGCGCCAGCAGCTTAGGCGGGGGCCAATACAATGAGCAGTTCTTC. This codes for CASSLGGGQYNEQFF. The V gene is TRBV5-1, the J gene TRBJ2-1; TRBD2 might be the D (7 bases). CDR3 size: 15 residues. The V and J ends lost 2 bases and 4 bases respectively, with 13 bases between them. Germline values: CDR1 SGHRS, CDR2 YFSETQ.

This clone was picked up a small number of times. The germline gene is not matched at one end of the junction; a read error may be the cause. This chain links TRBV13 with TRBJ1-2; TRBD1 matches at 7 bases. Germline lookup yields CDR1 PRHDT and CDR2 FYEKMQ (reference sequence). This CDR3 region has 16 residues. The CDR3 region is CAISLGLKAGGSGYTF. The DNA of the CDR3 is TGTGCCATCAGCTTAGGCCTAAAGGCAGGGGGAAGTGGCTACACCTTC.

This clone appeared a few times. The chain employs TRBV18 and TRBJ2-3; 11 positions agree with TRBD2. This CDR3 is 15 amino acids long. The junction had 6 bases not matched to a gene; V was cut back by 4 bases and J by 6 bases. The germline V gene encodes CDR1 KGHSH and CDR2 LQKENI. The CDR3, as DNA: TGTGCCAGCTCACGTAGCGGGAGGGGGCCGGATACGCAGTATTTT. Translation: CASSRSGRGPDTQYF.

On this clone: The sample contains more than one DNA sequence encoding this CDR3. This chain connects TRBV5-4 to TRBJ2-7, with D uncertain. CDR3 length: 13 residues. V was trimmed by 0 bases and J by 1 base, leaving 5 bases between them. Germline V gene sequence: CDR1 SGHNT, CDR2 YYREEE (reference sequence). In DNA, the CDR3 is TGTGCCAGCAGCTTGGCCGGATCCTACGAGCAGTACTTC. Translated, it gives CASSLAGSYEQYF.

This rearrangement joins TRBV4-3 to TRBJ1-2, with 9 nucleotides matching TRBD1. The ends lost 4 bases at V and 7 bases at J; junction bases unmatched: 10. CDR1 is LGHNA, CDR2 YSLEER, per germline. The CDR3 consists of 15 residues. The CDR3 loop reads CASSRQDRGLRGYTF. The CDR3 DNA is TGCGCCAGCAGCCGTCAGGACAGGGGTCTACGTGGCTACACCTTC.

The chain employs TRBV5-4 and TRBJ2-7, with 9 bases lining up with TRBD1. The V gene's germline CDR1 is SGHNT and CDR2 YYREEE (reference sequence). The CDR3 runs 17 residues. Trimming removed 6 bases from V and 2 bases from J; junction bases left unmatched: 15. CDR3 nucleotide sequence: TGTGCCAGCACTACAGGGGGCTCCGCACCCCGCGCCTACGAGCAGTACTTC. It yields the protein CASTTGGSAPRAYEQYF. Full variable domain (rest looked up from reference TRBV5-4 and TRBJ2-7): ETGVTQSPTHLIKTRGQQVTLRCSSQSGHNTVSWYQQALGQGPQFIFQYYREEENGRGNFPPRFSGLQFPNYSSELNVNALELDDSALYLCASTTGGSAPRAYEQYFGPGTRLTVT.

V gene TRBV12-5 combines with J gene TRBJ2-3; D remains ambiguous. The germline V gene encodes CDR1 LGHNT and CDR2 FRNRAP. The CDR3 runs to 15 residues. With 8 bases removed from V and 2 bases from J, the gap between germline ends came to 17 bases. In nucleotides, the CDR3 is TGTGCTAGTAATTTGCATGGCGGTCACACAGATACGCAGTATTTT. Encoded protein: CASNLHGGHTDTQYF.

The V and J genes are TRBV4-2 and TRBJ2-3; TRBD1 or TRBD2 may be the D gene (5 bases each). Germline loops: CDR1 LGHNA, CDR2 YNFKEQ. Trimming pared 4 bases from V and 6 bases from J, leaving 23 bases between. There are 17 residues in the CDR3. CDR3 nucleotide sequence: TGTGCCAGCAGCCCGACAAGTCTCAGAAAGGGGACGGATACGCAGTATTTT. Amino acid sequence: CASSPTSLRKGTDTQYF.

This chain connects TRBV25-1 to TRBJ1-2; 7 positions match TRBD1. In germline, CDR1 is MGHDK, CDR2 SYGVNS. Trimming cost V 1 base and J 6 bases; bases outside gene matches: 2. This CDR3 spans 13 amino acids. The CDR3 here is CASSEFGTDGYTF. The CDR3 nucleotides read TGTGCCAGCAGTGAATTCGGGACAGATGGCTACACCTTC.

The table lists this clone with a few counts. CDR3 in amino acids: CASSEYEQFF. In DNA form, the CDR3 reads TGCGCCAGCAGTGAGTATGAGCAGTTCTTC. This chain links TRBV10-2 with TRBJ2-1; D unclear. The germline gives CDR1 WSHSY, CDR2 SAAADI. V was clipped by 1 base and J by 8 bases, with 0 bases between them. The CDR3 is 10 amino acids.

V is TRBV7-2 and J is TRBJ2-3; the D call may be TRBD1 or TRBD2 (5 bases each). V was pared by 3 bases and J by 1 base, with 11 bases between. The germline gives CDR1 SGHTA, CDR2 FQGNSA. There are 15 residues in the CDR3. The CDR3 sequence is CASSLVGERTDTQYF. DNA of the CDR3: TGTGCCAGCAGCTTGGTGGGGGAACGCACAGATACGCAGTATTTT.

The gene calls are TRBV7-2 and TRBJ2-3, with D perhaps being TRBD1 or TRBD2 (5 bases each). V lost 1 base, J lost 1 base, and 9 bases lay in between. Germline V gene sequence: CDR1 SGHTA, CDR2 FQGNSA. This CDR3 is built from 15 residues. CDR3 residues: CASSLDGARTDTQYF. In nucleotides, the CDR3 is TGTGCCAGCAGCTTAGACGGGGCTCGCACAGATACGCAGTATTTT.

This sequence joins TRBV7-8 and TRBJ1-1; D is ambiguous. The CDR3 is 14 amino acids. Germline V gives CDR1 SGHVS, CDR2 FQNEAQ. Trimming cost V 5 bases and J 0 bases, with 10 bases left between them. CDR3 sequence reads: CASSLARMNTEAFF. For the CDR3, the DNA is TGTGCCAGCAGCCTGGCGCGAATGAACACTGAAGCTTTCTTT.

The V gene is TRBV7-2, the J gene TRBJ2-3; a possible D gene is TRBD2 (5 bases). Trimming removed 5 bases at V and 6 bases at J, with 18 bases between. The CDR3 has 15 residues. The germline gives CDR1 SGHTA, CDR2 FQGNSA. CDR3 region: CASSPDFLTSDTQYF. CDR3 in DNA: TGTGCCAGCAGCCCGGACTTTCTTACTTCCGATACGCAGTATTTT.

CDR3 in amino acids: CASSQSGTSYEQYV. The DNA for the CDR3 is TGTGCCAGCAGCCAAAGTGGCACCTCCTACGAGCAGTACGTC. This chain uses TRBV7-9 with TRBJ2-7, with D unclear. Germline CDR1 reads SEHNR; CDR2 reads FQNEAQ (reference sequence). Trimming shortened V by 5 bases and J by 0 bases, and 11 bases separated the two germline ends. The CDR3 runs to 14 residues.